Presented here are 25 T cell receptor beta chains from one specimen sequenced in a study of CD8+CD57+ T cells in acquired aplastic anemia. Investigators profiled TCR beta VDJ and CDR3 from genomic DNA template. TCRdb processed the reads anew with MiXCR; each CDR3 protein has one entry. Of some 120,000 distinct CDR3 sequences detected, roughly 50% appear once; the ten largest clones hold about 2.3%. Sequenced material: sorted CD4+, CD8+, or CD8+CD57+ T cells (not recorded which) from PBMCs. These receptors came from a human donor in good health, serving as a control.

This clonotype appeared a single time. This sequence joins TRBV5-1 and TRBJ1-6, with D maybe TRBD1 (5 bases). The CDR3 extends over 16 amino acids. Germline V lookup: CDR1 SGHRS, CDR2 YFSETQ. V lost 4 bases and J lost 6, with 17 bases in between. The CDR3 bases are TGCGCCAGCAGCAGGGACGGGGCGATGGGTAATTCACCCCTCCACTTT. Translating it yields CASSRDGAMGNSPLHF.

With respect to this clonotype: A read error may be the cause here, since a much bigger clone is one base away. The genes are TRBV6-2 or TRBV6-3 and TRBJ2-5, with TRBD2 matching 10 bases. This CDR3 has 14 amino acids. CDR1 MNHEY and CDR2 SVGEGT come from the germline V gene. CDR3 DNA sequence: TGTGCCGGCAGTAGGAGCGGGGGGGCTGAGACCCAGTACTTC. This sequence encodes CAGSRSGGAETQYF.

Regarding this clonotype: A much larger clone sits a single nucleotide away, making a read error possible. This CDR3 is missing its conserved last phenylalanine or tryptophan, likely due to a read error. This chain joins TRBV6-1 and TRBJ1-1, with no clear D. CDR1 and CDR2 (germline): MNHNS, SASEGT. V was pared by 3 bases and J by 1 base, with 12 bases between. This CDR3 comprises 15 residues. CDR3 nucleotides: TGTGCCAGCAGTGACCAAAGGGCCTGGAACACTGAAGCTTTCTCT. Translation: CASSDQRAWNTEAFS.

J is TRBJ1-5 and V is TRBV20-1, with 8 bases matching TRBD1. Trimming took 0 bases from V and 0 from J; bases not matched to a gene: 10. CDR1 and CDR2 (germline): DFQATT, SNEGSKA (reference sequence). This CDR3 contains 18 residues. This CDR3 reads CSARDFRDRRDSNQPQHF. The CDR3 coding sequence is TGCAGTGCTAGAGATTTCCGGGACAGGAGGGATAGCAATCAGCCCCAGCATTTT.

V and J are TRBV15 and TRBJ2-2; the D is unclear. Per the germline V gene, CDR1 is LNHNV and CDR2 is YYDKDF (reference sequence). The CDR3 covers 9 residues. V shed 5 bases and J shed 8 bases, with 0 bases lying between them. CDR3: CATSGELFF. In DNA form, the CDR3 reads TGTGCCACCAGCGGGGAGCTGTTTTTT.

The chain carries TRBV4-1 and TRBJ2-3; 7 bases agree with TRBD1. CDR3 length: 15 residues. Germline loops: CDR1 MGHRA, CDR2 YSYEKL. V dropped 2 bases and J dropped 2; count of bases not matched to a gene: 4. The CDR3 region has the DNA TGCGCCAGCAGCCAACTGACAGGGAACACAGATACGCAGTATTTT. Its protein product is CASSQLTGNTDTQYF.

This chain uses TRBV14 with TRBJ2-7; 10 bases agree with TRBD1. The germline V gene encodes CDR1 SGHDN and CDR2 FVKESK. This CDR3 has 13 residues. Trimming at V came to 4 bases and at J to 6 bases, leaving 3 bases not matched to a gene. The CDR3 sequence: CASSLDRGREQYF. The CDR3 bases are TGTGCCAGCAGCCTCGACAGGGGGCGCGAGCAGTACTTC.

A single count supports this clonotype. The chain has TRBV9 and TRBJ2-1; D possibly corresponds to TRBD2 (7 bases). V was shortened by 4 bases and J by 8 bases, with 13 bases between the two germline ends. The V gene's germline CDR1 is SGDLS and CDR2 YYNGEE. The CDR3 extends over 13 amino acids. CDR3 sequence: CASSPQGGDEQFF. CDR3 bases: TGTGCCAGCAGCCCGCAAGGGGGGGATGAGCAGTTCTTC.

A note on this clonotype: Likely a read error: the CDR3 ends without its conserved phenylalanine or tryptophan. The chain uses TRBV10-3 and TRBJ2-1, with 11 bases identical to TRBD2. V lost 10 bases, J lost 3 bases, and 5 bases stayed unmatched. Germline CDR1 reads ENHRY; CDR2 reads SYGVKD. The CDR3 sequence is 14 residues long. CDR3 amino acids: CASRTSGSYNEQFL. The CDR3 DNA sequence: TGTGCCAGCAGAACTAGCGGGAGCTACAATGAGCAGTTCCTC.

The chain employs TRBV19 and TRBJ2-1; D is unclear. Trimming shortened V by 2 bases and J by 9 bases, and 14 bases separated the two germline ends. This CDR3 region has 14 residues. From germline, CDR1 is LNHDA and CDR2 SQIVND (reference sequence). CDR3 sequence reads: CASSITLFGTEQFF. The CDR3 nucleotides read TGTGCCAGTAGTATAACCCTTTTTGGAACTGAGCAGTTCTTC.

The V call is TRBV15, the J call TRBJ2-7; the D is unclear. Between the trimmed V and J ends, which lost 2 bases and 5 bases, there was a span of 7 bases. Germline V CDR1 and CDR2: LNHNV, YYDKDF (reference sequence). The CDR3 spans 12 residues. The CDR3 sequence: CATSRPGDEQYF. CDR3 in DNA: TGTGCCACCAGCAGACCGGGCGACGAGCAGTACTTC. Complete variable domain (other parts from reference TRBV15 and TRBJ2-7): DAMVIQNPRYQVTQFGKPVTLSCSQTLNHNVMYWYQQKSSQAPKLLFHYYDKDFNNEADTPDNFQSRRPNTSFCFLDIRSPGLGDTAMYLCATSRPGDEQYFGPGTRLTVT.

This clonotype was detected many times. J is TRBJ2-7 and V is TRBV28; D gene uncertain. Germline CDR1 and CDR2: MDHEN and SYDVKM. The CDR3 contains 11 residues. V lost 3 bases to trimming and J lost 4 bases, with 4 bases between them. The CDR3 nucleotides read TGTGCCAGCAGTTTCCGTTACGAGCAGTACTTC. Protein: CASSFRYEQYF.

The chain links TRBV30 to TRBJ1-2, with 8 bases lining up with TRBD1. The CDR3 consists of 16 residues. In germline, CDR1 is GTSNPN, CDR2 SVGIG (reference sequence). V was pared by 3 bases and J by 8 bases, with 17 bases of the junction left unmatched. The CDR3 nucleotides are TGTGCCTGGAGACGTGTGAGCGATACAGGGGGAGAGGGCTACACCTTC. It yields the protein CAWRRVSDTGGEGYTF. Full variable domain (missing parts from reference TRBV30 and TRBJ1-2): SQTIHQWPATLVQPVGSPLSLECTVEGTSNPNLYWYRQAAGRGLQLLFYSVGIGQISSEVPQNLSASRPQDRQFILSSKKLLLSDSGFYLCAWRRVSDTGGEGYTFGSGTRLTVV.

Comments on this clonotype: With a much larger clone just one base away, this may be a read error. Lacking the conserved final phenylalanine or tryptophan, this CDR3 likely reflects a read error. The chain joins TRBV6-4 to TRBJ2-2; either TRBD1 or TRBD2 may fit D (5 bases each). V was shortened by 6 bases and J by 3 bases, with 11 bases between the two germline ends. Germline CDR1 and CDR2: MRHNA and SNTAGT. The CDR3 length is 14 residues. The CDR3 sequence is CASRRDRYTGELFY. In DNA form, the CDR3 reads TGTGCCAGCAGAAGGGACCGGTACACCGGGGAGCTGTTTTAT.

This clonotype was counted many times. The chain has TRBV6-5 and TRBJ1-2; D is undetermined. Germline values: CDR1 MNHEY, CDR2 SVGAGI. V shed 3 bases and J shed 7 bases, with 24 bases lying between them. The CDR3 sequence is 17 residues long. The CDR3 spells CASSYGTWRRVGSGYTF. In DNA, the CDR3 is TGTGCCAGCAGTTATGGAACATGGAGGAGGGTAGGGTCTGGCTACACCTTC.

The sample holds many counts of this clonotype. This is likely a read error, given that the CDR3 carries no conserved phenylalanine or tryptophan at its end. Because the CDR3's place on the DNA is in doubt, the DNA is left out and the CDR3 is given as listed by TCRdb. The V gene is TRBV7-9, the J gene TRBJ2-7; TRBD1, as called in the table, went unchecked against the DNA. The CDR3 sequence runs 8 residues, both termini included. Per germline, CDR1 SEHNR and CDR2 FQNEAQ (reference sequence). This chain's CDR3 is CASSPRGL.

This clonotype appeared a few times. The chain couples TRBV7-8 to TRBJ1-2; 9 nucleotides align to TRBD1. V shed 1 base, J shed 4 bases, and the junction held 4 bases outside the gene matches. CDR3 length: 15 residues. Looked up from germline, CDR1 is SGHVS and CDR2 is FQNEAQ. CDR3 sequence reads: CASSLGGQGTYGYTF. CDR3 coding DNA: TGTGCCAGCAGCTTAGGAGGACAGGGGACCTATGGCTACACCTTC.

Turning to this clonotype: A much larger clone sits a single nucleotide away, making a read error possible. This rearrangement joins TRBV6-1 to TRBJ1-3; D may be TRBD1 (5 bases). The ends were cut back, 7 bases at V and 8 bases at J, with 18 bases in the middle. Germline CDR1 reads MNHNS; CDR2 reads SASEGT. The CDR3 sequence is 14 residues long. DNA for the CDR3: TGTGCCAGCACTCTGGGACCGAGAAAAGACACCATATATTTT. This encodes CASTLGPRKDTIYF.

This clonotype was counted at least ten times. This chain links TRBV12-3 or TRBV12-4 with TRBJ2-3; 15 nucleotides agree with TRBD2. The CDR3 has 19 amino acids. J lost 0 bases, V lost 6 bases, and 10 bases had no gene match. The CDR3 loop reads CASSSGLAGGNPSTDTQYF. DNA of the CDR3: TGTGCCAGCAGCTCCGGACTAGCGGGGGGGAACCCTAGCACAGATACGCAGTATTTT.

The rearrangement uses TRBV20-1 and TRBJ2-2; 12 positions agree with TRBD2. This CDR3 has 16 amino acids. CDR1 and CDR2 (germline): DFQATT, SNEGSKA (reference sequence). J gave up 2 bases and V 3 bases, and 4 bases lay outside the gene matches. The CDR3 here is CSARASGGENTGELFF. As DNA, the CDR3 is TGCAGTGCTAGGGCTAGCGGGGGGGAAAACACCGGGGAGCTGTTTTTT.

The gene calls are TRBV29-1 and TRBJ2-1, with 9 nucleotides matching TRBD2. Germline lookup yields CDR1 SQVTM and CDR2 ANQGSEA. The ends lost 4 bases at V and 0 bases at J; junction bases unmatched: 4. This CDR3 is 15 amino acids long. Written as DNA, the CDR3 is TGCAGCGTTGGGACTAGCGCTAGCTCCTACAATGAGCAGTTCTTC. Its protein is CSVGTSASSYNEQFF.

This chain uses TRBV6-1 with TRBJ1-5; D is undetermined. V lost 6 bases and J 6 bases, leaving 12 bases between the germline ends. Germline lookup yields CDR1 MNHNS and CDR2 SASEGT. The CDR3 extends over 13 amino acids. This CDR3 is CASSLGVGQPQHF. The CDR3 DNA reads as TGTGCCAGCAGCCTCGGAGTCGGTCAGCCCCAGCATTTT.

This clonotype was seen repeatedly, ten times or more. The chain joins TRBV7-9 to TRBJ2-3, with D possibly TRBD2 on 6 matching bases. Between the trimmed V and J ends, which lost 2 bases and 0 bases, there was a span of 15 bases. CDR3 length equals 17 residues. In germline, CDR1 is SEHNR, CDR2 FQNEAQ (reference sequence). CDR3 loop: CASSLWVGGPSTDTQYF. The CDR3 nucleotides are TGTGCCAGCAGCTTATGGGTCGGGGGACCTAGCACAGATACGCAGTATTTT.

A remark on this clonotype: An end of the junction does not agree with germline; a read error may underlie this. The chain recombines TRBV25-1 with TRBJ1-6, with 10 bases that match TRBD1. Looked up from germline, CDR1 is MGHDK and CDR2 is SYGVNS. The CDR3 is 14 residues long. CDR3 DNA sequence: TGTGCCCGCAGTGGGACAGGGGATAATTCACCCCTCCACTTT. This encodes CARSGTGDNSPLHF. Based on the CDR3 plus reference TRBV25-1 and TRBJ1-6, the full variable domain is EADIYQTPRYLVIGTGKKITLECSQTMGHDKMYWYQQDPGMELHLIHYSYGVNSTEKGDLSSESTVSRIRTEHFPLTLESARPSHTSQYLCARSGTGDNSPLHFGNGTRLTVT.

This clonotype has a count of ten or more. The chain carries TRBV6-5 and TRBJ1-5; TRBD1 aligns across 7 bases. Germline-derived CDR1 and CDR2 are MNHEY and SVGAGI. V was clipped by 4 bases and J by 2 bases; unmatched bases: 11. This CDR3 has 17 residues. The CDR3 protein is CASSSDSTGWGNQPQHF. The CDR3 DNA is TGTGCCAGCAGTTCCGACTCGACAGGGTGGGGCAATCAGCCCCAGCATTTT.